This entry lists 18 T cell receptor beta chains sequenced from one sample in a study of blood T cells in healthy people across ages. For the second PCR, which ran for about 7 to 12 cycles, a sample-barcoded 5' primer and a J-beta primer mix were used. TCRdb independently ran MiXCR on the 5' RACE reads; one entry per CDR3 protein. The data hold approximately 690,000 distinct CDR3 sequences, with around two fifths observed a single time. The specimen sequenced was blood. The source of these receptors is an elderly man in good health.

This clonotype was detected a few times. The chain is built from TRBV29-1 and TRBJ2-7; D remains unclear. CDR3 length: 12 amino acids. Germline loops: CDR1 SQVTM, CDR2 ANQGSEA. Trimming took off 1 base at V and 7 bases at J, with 11 bases between the two ends. The CDR3 DNA reads TGCAGCGTTGAAGTCGTCGAAAAGGAGCAGTACTTC. Its translation is CSVEVVEKEQYF.

V usage is TRBV19 and J usage is TRBJ2-6; 11 bases are a match to TRBD1. The CDR3 runs to 16 residues. J lost 6 bases, V lost 5 bases, and 6 bases had no gene match. The germline V gene has CDR1 LNHDA and CDR2 SQIVND (reference sequence). This CDR3 is CASSLPGQGEANVLTF. The CDR3, as DNA: TGTGCCAGTAGTCTCCCGGGACAGGGGGAGGCCAACGTCCTGACTTTC.

V and J are TRBV28 and TRBJ1-5; unclear D gene. Germline CDR1 reads MDHEN; CDR2 reads SYDVKM. CDR3 size: 16 residues. The V gene lost 3 bases and the J gene lost 0 bases, with 12 bases spanning the gap. The CDR3 here is CASSFRPNYSNQPQHF. In DNA, the CDR3 is TGTGCCAGCAGTTTTAGACCGAATTATAGCAATCAGCCCCAGCATTTT.

This clonotype was seen more than once but under ten times. The chain carries TRBV20-1 and TRBJ2-5; D tentatively fits TRBD1 or TRBD2 (7 bases each). The J call could be wrong; TRBJ2-7 is a better fit for the DNA end. Germline V gives CDR1 DFQATT, CDR2 SNEGSKA (reference sequence). This CDR3 contains 15 residues. The CDR3 region is CSARGGGQTNYEQYF. The CDR3 nucleotides read TGCAGTGCTAGAGGGGGGGGACAGACCAACTACGAGCAGTACTTC.

About this clonotype itself: A much larger clone sits a single nucleotide away, making a read error possible. The chain has TRBV6-2 or TRBV6-3 and TRBJ1-2; a possible D gene is TRBD1 (5 bases). Trimming removed 5 bases from V and 6 bases from J, with 13 bases in between. CDR1 MNHEY and CDR2 SVGEGT come from the germline V gene. CDR3 length: 13 amino acids. The CDR3 region is CASSNRQNNGYTF. CDR3 nucleotide sequence: TGTGCCAGCAGTAATCGACAGAACAATGGCTACACCTTC.

This rearrangement joins TRBV20-1 to TRBJ2-6; 8 nucleotides agree with TRBD1. V shed 0 bases and J 2 bases; nucleotides not matched to a gene: 9. CDR3 size: 18 residues. Germline V lookup: CDR1 DFQATT, CDR2 SNEGSKA (reference sequence). CDR3: CSARDGGQDVTGANVLTF. The CDR3 DNA reads as TGCAGTGCTAGAGATGGGGGACAGGACGTAACTGGGGCCAACGTCCTGACTTTC.

The chain employs TRBV7-2 and TRBJ2-3; D is perhaps TRBD2 (6 bases). The V end was cut by 2 bases, the J end by 8 bases, with 20 bases between. The CDR3 covers 16 residues. CDR1 and CDR2 from the germline V gene are SGHTA and FQGNSA. CDR3 DNA: TGTGCCAGCAGCTTAAGGTGGAGCGAGGGAGGAGGTACGCAGTATTTT. Translated, it gives CASSLRWSEGGGTQYF.

This clonotype was counted a few times. The gene calls are TRBV4-1 and TRBJ1-1; D unresolved. The CDR3 spans 15 residues. Germline V gene sequence: CDR1 MGHRA, CDR2 YSYEKL. The V end lost 7 bases, the J end lost 0 bases, and 15 bases lay between the germline ends. This CDR3 reads CASTPTITVNTEAFF. Here the CDR3 DNA reads TGCGCCAGCACCCCGACTATCACAGTGAACACTGAAGCTTTCTTT.

This sequence joins TRBV20-1 and TRBJ2-7; no definite D call. The CDR3 covers 16 residues. The V end was cut by 0 bases, the J end by 7 bases, with 22 bases between. Germline lookup yields CDR1 DFQATT and CDR2 SNEGSKA (reference sequence). This CDR3 reads CSARDRRVGKYNEQYF. CDR3 nucleotides: TGCAGTGCTAGAGATCGTAGGGTCGGCAAGTACAATGAGCAGTACTTC.

In this sample, this clonotype turned up a few times. The chain is built from TRBV6-2 or TRBV6-3 and TRBJ2-7, with TRBD2 identical over 12 bases. CDR3 length equals 15 residues. Germline CDR1 reads MNHEY; CDR2 reads SVGEGT. The J segment lost 3 bases and the V segment lost 5 bases, leaving 5 bases of the junction unmatched. CDR3 bases: TGTGCCAGCAGTAACGGACTAGCGGGGAGCTACGAGCAGTACTTC. Its translation: CASSNGLAGSYEQYF.

This clonotype has at least ten counts. The genes are TRBV7-3 and TRBJ2-5, with D unclear. Trimming took 2 bases from V and 4 from J, leaving 5 bases between them. This CDR3 contains 12 residues. From germline, CDR1 is SGHTA and CDR2 FQGTGA. The CDR3 sequence: CASSLPGETQYF. The CDR3 DNA reads as TGTGCCAGCAGCTTACCCGGAGAGACCCAGTACTTC.

The rearrangement uses TRBV25-1 and TRBJ2-1; the match to TRBD2 covers 9 bases. J was trimmed by 11 bases and V by 7 bases; bases with no gene match: 9. There are 13 residues in the CDR3. The germline V gene has CDR1 MGHDK and CDR2 SYGVNS. DNA of the CDR3: TGTGCCAGCACCCTAGCGGGAAAACATAAGCAGTTCTTC. This sequence encodes CASTLAGKHKQFF.

The J gene is TRBJ1-1, the V gene TRBV6-6; TRBD1 agrees at 8 bases. The CDR3 spans 14 residues. CDR1 MNHNY and CDR2 SVGAGI come from the germline V gene (reference sequence). V dropped 0 bases and J dropped 8; count of bases not matched to a gene: 5. The CDR3 coding sequence is TGTGCCAGCAGTTACTCCGCAGGACAGGGAGAAGCTTTCTTT. Its translation is CASSYSAGQGEAFF.

V and J are TRBV6-2 or TRBV6-3 and TRBJ2-1; possibly TRBD2 for D (6 bases). The J call is in doubt because the DNA end fits TRBJ2-7 better. This CDR3 comprises 15 residues. Per the germline V gene, CDR1 is MNHEY and CDR2 is SVGEGT. The CDR3 DNA sequence: TGTGCCAGCAGACCGGGAGATCGAGCCTACAATGAGCAGTACTTC. This sequence encodes CASRPGDRAYNEQYF.

The gene calls are TRBV20-1 and TRBJ2-7; the match to TRBD1 covers 8 bases. The germline CDR1 and CDR2 sequences are DFQATT and SNEGSKA (reference sequence). The CDR3 loop spans 13 amino acids. V was pared by 6 bases and J by 2 bases, with 6 bases of the junction left unmatched. The CDR3 region is CSANTDRAYEQYF. The CDR3 region has the DNA TGCAGTGCAAATACGGACAGGGCCTACGAGCAGTACTTC.

This clonotype was detected only a few times. The rearrangement joins TRBV20-1 to TRBJ2-5; 9 bases map to TRBD2. The V and J ends lost 0 bases and 4 bases, in that order; junction bases with no gene match: 12. The germline gives CDR1 DFQATT, CDR2 SNEGSKA (reference sequence). The CDR3 contains 17 residues. For the CDR3, the DNA is TGCAGTGCTAGAGAACCTCCTAGCGGGGCCAAGGGAGAGACCCAGTACTTC. Translated, it gives CSAREPPSGAKGETQYF.

The V gene is TRBV6-5, the J gene TRBJ2-5, with 8 bases aligning to TRBD1. The germline gives CDR1 MNHEY, CDR2 SVGAGI. The CDR3 loop spans 13 amino acids. J lost 5 bases, V lost 7 bases, and 6 bases had no gene match. The DNA for the CDR3 is TGTGCCAGCATCCAGGGGGCTGGGGAGACCCAGTACTTC. Amino acid sequence: CASIQGAGETQYF.

About this clonotype itself: Sequence at one end of the junction differs from germline and may be a read error. The gene calls are TRBV4-2 and TRBJ1-6; D unresolved. There are 15 residues in the CDR3. The germline V gene has CDR1 LGHNA and CDR2 YNFKEQ. Here the CDR3 DNA reads TGTGTCAGCAGCCAAACCCTAGGTAACACCCGACCCCTCCACTTT. Its translation: CVSSQTLGNTRPLHF.